This is a list of T cell receptor beta chains from one sample in a study of T cell repertoires in cytomegalovirus infection. TCRdb called the reads again in MiXCR, with one record for every CDR3 protein. This repertoire shows approximately 100,000 distinct CDR3 sequences, about 22% found once; its top ten account for roughly two fifths. The sample was CD8+ T cells from PBMCs. These TCRs come from a human donor in good health (CMV status not recorded). Some clones in this sample may be carry-over from other donors' samples. Both conserved end residues are part of each CDR3.

j_call v_call cdr3_length cdr3_aa
TRBJ2-1 TRBV5-1 14 CASRQLAGKNEQFF
TRBJ2-3 TRBV7-2 15 CASSLRTDPRDTQYF
TRBJ2-1 TRBV20-1 13 CSALSGNGNEQFF
TRBJ1-1 TRBV7-6 14 CASSPRTGGTEAFF
TRBJ2-1 TRBV2 12 CASSVGGVEQFF
TRBJ2-6 TRBV6-5 16 CASSYTQFSGANVLTF
TRBJ2-1 TRBV7-6 18 CASSLKTGDTSSYNEQFF
TRBJ2-1 TRBV7-9 16 CASSPSRGNLVDEQFF
TRBJ2-1 TRBV9 14 CASSGRGESREQFF
TRBJ1-1 TRBV11-3 13 CASTGALNTEAFF
TRBJ1-1 TRBV7-9 15 CASSNFGTDNTEAFF
TRBJ1-1 TRBV5-1 15 CASSLVGYAGTEAFF
TRBJ2-4 TRBV20-1 12 CSAREGANIQYF
TRBJ2-2 TRBV20-1 13 CSATPPDTGELFF
TRBJ2-3 TRBV7-6 15 CASSSTSGNPDTQYF
TRBJ2-5 TRBV19 14 CASSIWAPQETQYF
TRBJ2-1 TRBV7-2 15 CASSRTRDRWNEQFF
TRBJ2-5 TRBV7-2 14 CASSLNSRGETQYF
TRBJ1-3 TRBV11-3 11 CASSSGGTIYF
TRBJ2-7 TRBV5-6 18 CASSLGVAGGPSSYEQYF
TRBJ2-7 TRBV28 15 CASSSLQVASPEQYF
TRBJ1-1 TRBV20-1 13 CSARELGITEAFF
TRBJ2-5 TRBV14 13 CASSQGDKETQYF
TRBJ2-1 TRBV11-2 15 CASSPPGQGIEEQFF
TRBJ2-2 TRBV7-2 18 CASSLPLLGAPDTGELFF
TRBJ2-7 TRBV10-3 14 CAIAPGQNTYEQYF
TRBJ2-3 TRBV15 19 CATSRASSGRARGTDTQYF
TRBJ1-1 TRBV7-2 14 CASSRAGPNTEAFF
TRBJ1-1 TRBV7-2 14 CASSQDRTNTEAFF
TRBJ2-6 TRBV6-2/TRBV6-3 18 CASSDTGQVVSGANVLTF
TRBJ1-2 TRBV11-3 13 CASSPDGNYGYTF
TRBJ2-7 TRBV28 14 CASSLGGRADEQYF
TRBJ1-1 TRBV5-1 17 CASSSLVAGGMNTEAFF
TRBJ1-5 TRBV27 15 CASRPGTGGNQPQHF
TRBJ2-1 TRBV23-1 14 CASSPPRGGNEQFF
TRBJ2-4 TRBV6-5 16 CASRSTGELAKNIQYF
TRBJ2-1 TRBV15 15 CATSRTGSGRNEQFF
TRBJ2-3 TRBV5-6 13 CASSGPAADTQYF
TRBJ2-2 TRBV4-1 16 CASSQEDLTDTGELFF
TRBJ2-4 TRBV18 14 CASSPPQGPHIQYF
TRBJ2-1 TRBV28 15 CASSLGGASYNEQFF
TRBJ2-1 TRBV5-4 15 CASSPSRLEHNEQFF
TRBJ1-4 TRBV12-5 15 CASGPSARGDEKLFF
TRBJ2-1 TRBV2 11 CATDRGHEQFF
TRBJ2-2 TRBV11-2 14 CASSLTTAGGELFF
TRBJ2-7 TRBV28 11 CASGYLYEQYF
TRBJ2-5 TRBV27 15 CASIPRFTRGETQYF
TRBJ1-5 TRBV7-6 15 CASSGAPGPNQPQHF
TRBJ2-1 TRBV11-2 14 CASSLAGGNNEQFF
TRBJ1-2 TRBV28 17 CASSPGQGQSSFYGYTF
TRBJ1-2 TRBV5-1 13 CASSLEDGYGYTF
TRBJ1-5 TRBV6-2/TRBV6-3 15 CASSWGQGFRQPQHF
TRBJ1-5 TRBV20-1 18 CSARDSDRGLLSNQPQHF
TRBJ1-2 TRBV19 13 CASSIGANYGYTF
TRBJ1-1 TRBV6-2/TRBV6-3 15 CASTRGNGRGVEAFF
TRBJ2-1 TRBV7-7 15 CASSPLAGAYNEQFF
TRBJ2-1 TRBV28 13 CASRDRGGNEQFF
TRBJ1-6 TRBV6-1 15 CATLLRGVYNSPLHF
TRBJ1-1 TRBV7-8 12 CASSLLHAEAFF